These 19 T cell receptor beta chains originate from one sample sequenced in a study of beta chain features in type 1 diabetes (dated by TCRdb to 2016 to 2018). The library was produced with the immunoSEQ multiplex PCR assay. The High Capacity cDNA Reverse Transcription Kit was used to reverse transcribe all of the isolated RNA, meaning that expressed TCRB transcripts were what got sequenced. Imported from immuneACCESS, the table was reduced by TCRdb to in-frame sequences with V and J called. These copies leave out some clones; in studies compared against another copy, an unresolved V gene accounts for under half, and the cause of the remainder is not known. In all, the sample holds about 130,000 clones, and about 10% of those were seen once. 0.6% to 0.85% of the sample goes to the ten largest clones. Sequenced sample: central memory CD4+ T cells from blood. All receptors derive from a man aged 18-30 years in good health.

Ten or more counts support this clone. CDR3 region: CASGSYEQYF. CDR3 nucleotides: TGTGCTAGCGGGTCCTACGAGCAGTACTTC. The J gene is TRBJ2-7, the V gene TRBV10-3; 7 bases are shared with TRBD2. In germline, CDR1 is ENHRY, CDR2 SYGVKD. This CDR3 contains 10 residues.

There are a few counts of this clone. The chain carries TRBV28 and TRBJ2-3; D gene uncertain. Trimming stripped 5 bases from V and 7 bases from J, with 10 bases between. This CDR3 is built from 12 residues. Germline-derived CDR1 and CDR2 are MDHEN and SYDVKM. In DNA form, the CDR3 reads TGTGCCAGCAGTCCCCGGGTCCATACGCAGTATTTT. Translated, it gives CASSPRVHTQYF. Full variable domain (missing parts from reference TRBV28 and TRBJ2-3): DVKVTQSSRYLVKRTGEKVFLECVQDMDHENMFWYRQDPGLGLRLIYFSYDVKMKEKGDIPEGYSVSREKKERFSLILESASTNQTSMYLCASSPRVHTQYFGPGTRLTVL.

In this sample, this clone turned up a few times. J is TRBJ1-6 and V is TRBV28, with 8 positions matching TRBD1. After removal of 7 bases from V and 10 bases from J, the junction contained 6 bases not matched to a gene. CDR3 length: 13 amino acids. The germline gives CDR1 MDHEN, CDR2 SYDVKM. The CDR3 DNA sequence: TGTGCCAGCACCGGGACAGGCTCCTCACCCCTCCACTTT. Protein product: CASTGTGSSPLHF.

The rearrangement links TRBV6-1 to TRBJ2-1; 8 positions agree with TRBD1. After removal of 7 bases from V and 8 bases from J, the junction contained 10 bases not matched to a gene. This CDR3 spans 14 amino acids. Germline V gene data show CDR1 as MNHNS and CDR2 as SASEGT. CDR3 in DNA: TGTGCCAGCATCCAGGGGGCTACAGTGTATGAGCAGTTCTTC. Translating gives CASIQGATVYEQFF.

This clone came up many times. The chain carries TRBV29-1 and TRBJ2-3, with 8 bases that match TRBD2. V lost 1 base to trimming and J lost 1 base; unmatched junction nucleotides: 4. The CDR3 contains 15 residues. Per germline, CDR1 SQVTM and CDR2 ANQGSEA. Written as DNA, the CDR3 is TGCAGCGTTGAAGCCGAAGCGGGGGGCACAGATACGCAGTATTTT. It encodes CSVEAEAGGTDTQYF.

The V gene is TRBV5-1, the J gene TRBJ1-1, with D perhaps TRBD1 (6 bases). Germline values: CDR1 SGHRS, CDR2 YFSETQ. V was pared by 4 bases and J by 5 bases, with 18 bases between. The CDR3 runs 15 residues. CDR3 DNA sequence: TGCGCCAGCAGCGAGGCACAGGGATTAGGAACTGAAGCTTTCTTT. Its protein is CASSEAQGLGTEAFF.

This clone appeared a few times. The genes are TRBV7-9 and TRBJ1-6; unclear D gene. The CDR3 covers 14 residues. Germline V gives CDR1 SEHNR, CDR2 FQNEAQ (reference sequence). Trimming took off 5 bases at V and 7 bases at J, with 12 bases between the two ends. CDR3 protein: CASSPERRNSPLHF. The CDR3 DNA sequence: TGTGCCAGCAGCCCGGAACGGAGAAATTCACCCCTCCACTTT.

This clone was detected ten times or more. This chain joins TRBV30 and TRBJ2-7; D is perhaps TRBD1 (5 bases). The V gene lost 1 base and the J gene lost 2 bases, with 6 bases spanning the gap. This CDR3 is 12 amino acids long. The germline CDR1 and CDR2 sequences are GTSNPN and SVGIG (reference sequence). The CDR3 loop reads CAWSGGTYEQYF. CDR3 nucleotide sequence: TGTGCCTGGAGTGGGGGCACCTACGAGCAGTACTTC.

The chain couples TRBV13 to TRBJ2-1; no definite D call. In germline, CDR1 is PRHDT, CDR2 FYEKMQ (reference sequence). The CDR3 totals 9 residues. Trimming removed 5 bases from V and 15 bases from J, with 8 bases in between. CDR3 in amino acids: CASSQRGFF. The CDR3 DNA reads TGTGCCAGCAGCCAGCGTGGGTTCTTC.

The sample holds a few counts of this clone. The V and J genes are TRBV21-1 and TRBJ2-5; the DNA was not used to check the table's D call, TRBD1. TRBV21-1 is tagged as a pseudogene. This CDR3 is 13 amino acids long. The CDR3 DNA is TGTGCCAGCAGACTGACAGGACAAGAGACCCAGTACTTC. As protein: CASRLTGQETQYF.

The CDR3 sequence is CASSLVGLYSGGVHEQYF. CDR3 DNA sequence: TGTGCCAGCAGCTTAGTCGGGTTATATAGCGGGGGGGTTCACGAGCAGTACTTC. This chain uses TRBV7-2 with TRBJ2-7; the match to TRBD2 covers 11 bases. After removal of 1 base from V and 5 bases from J, the junction contained 13 bases not matched to a gene. The CDR3 has 18 amino acids. Germline lookup yields CDR1 SGHTA and CDR2 FQGNSA.

This clone was detected a few times. The J gene is TRBJ1-1, the V gene TRBV14; 8 bases agree with TRBD1. V lost 2 bases to trimming and J lost 3 bases; unmatched junction nucleotides: 11. The CDR3 has 17 amino acids. Germline-derived CDR1 and CDR2 are SGHDN and FVKESK. The DNA for the CDR3 is TGTGCCAGCAGCCAAATGCCCTACAGGGGGGTGTACACTGAAGCTTTCTTT. Encoded protein: CASSQMPYRGVYTEAFF.

This clone was observed a handful of times. Relative to the germline gene, one junction end is altered; a read error may explain this. The chain joins TRBV20-1 to TRBJ2-7; D perhaps matches TRBD1 (5 bases). The CDR3 length is 11 residues. Germline V gives CDR1 DFQATT, CDR2 SNEGSKA (reference sequence). The CDR3 loop is CSALRTPRIVF. CDR3 in DNA: TGCAGTGCCCTTCGGACACCGCGGATAGTCTTC.

A few counts support this clone. Written as DNA, the CDR3 is TGTGCCAGCAGCGTCCGGGACACCCTCACCGGGGAGCTGTTTTTT. It specifies CASSVRDTLTGELFF. The J gene is TRBJ2-2, the V gene TRBV7-2, with D maybe TRBD1 (6 bases). The CDR3 is 15 amino acids. Trimming removed 5 bases from V and 4 bases from J, with 14 bases in between. Germline V gives CDR1 SGHTA, CDR2 FQGNSA.

This clone was seen only a few times. The rearrangement joins TRBV9 to TRBJ2-5; 12 positions match TRBD2. Unmatched junction bases numbered 5, after V lost 0 bases and J lost 5 bases. CDR1 is SGDLS, CDR2 YYNGEE, per germline. CDR3 length equals 16 residues. The CDR3, as DNA: TGTGCCAGCAGCGTAGGGCTAGCGGGGGGGGCGGAGACCCAGTACTTC. Amino acid sequence: CASSVGLAGGAETQYF.

The chain uses TRBV2 and TRBJ1-1; 8 positions agree with TRBD1. Germline V gene sequence: CDR1 SNHLY, CDR2 FYNNEI. CDR3 length equals 13 residues. With V trimmed by 5 bases and J by 4 bases, 3 bases remained unmatched. CDR3: CASSWTGITEAFF. CDR3 bases: TGTGCCAGCAGTTGGACAGGGATCACTGAAGCTTTCTTT.

The rearrangement joins TRBV5-4 to TRBJ2-1; TRBD2 matches at 13 bases. V shed 0 bases, J shed 7 bases, and the junction held 4 bases outside the gene matches. Looked up from germline, CDR1 is SGHNT and CDR2 is YYREEE (reference sequence). The CDR3 runs to 16 residues. Written as DNA, the CDR3 is TGTGCCAGCAGCTTGGTTAGGACTAGCGGGGGAAATGAGCAGTTCTTC. Its protein is CASSLVRTSGGNEQFF.

Comment on this clone: Other DNA sequences in the same sample also yield this CDR3. The genes are TRBV7-6 and TRBJ2-7, with D possibly being TRBD1 (5 bases). Germline CDR1 reads SGHVS; CDR2 reads FNYEAQ. This CDR3 is built from 15 residues. Trimming left V 0 bases short and J 3 bases short, with 12 bases between. CDR3 nucleotides: TGTGCCAGCAGCTTAGCGGGGCAAGGGGTCTACGAGCAGTACTTC. This gives the protein CASSLAGQGVYEQYF.

This clone has just a few counts. This sequence joins TRBV5-1 and TRBJ2-7; D call uncertain. The CDR3 contains 15 residues. Germline V gives CDR1 SGHRS, CDR2 YFSETQ. V shed 0 bases and J shed 0 bases, with 10 bases lying between them. The CDR3 region is CASSLDPGSSYEQYF. The CDR3 DNA is TGCGCCAGCAGCTTGGATCCGGGTAGCTCCTACGAGCAGTACTTC.